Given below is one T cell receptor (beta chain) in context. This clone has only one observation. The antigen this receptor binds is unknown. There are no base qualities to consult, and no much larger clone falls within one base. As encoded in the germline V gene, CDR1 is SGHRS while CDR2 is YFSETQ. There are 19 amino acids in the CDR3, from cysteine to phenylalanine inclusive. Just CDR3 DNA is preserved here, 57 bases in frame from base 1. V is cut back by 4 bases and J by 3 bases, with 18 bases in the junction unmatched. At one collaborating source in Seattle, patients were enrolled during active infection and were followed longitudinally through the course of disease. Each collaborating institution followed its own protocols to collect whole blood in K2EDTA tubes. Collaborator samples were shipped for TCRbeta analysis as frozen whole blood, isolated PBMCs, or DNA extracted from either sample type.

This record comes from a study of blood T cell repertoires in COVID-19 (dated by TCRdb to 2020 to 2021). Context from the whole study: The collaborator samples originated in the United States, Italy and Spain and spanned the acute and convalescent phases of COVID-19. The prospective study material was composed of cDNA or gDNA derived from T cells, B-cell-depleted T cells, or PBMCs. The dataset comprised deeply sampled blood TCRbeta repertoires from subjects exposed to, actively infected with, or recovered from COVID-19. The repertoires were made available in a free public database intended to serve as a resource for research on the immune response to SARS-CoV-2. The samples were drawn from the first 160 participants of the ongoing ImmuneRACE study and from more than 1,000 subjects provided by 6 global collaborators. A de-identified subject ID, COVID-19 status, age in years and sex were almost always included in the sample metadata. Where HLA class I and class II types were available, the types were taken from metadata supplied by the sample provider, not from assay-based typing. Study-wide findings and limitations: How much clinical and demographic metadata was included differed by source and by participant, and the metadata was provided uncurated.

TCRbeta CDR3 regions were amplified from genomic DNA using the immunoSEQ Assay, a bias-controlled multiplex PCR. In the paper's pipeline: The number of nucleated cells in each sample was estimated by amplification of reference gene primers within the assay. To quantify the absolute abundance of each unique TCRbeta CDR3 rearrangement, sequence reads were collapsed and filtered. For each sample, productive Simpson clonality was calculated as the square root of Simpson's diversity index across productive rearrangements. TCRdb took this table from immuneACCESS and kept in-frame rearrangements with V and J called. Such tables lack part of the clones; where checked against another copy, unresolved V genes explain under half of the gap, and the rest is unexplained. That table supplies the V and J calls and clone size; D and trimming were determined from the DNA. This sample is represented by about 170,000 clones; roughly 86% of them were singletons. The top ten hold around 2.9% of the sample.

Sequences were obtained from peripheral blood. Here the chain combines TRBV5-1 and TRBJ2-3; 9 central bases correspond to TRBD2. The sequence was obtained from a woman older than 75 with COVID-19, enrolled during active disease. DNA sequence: TGCGCCAGCAGCCGCCGAATGATAGCGGGAGTAACGGGTACAGATACGCAGTATTTT. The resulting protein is CASSRRMIAGVTGTDTQYF.